The entry that follows covers one TCR beta chain sequence. The clone's antigen remains unknown. Nothing much larger sits one base from this clone, and base qualities are not available. On a MiSeq, deep resolution sequencing aimed for a depth between 1 in 1 million and 1 in 200,000 T cells, with each clonotype covered approximately 9.2x on average. The immunoSEQ hsTCRB Kit was used to generate TCR beta libraries. As for the original processing: ImmunoSEQ Data Assistant and ImmunoSEQ Analyzer were used for data analysis, and V, D and J genes were assigned according to IMGT definitions. Clonality, which ranges from 0 to 1, was calculated by subtracting the normalized Shannon entropy of productive rearrangement frequencies from one. Only overrepresented clonotypes making up at least 0.05% of each patient's repertoire were included in the public clonotype analysis. Roughly 13 repertoires from age-matched healthy donors, obtained from immuneACCESS, served as clonality controls. The clones in this table, taken by TCRdb from immuneACCESS, are in-frame only. Not every clone is retained; where verified, under half of the shortfall comes from an unresolved V gene, and the cause of the rest is unknown. V, J and clone size were drawn from that table, and D and trimming were deduced from the DNA. For this sample there are some 80,000 clones; 70% to 80% appear just once. About 4.8% of the sample is in the top ten clones.

V is shortened by 5 bases, J by 0 bases, and the region joining them spans 20 bases. From a lookup of the germline V gene (reference sequence), CDR1 and CDR2 are PRHDT and FYEKMQ. The CDR3 numbers 19 residues from cysteine through phenylalanine. The CDR3 DNA has 57 bases and is translated from base 1. This record belongs to a study of cytotoxic CD8 clonotypes in ibrutinib-treated CLL (dated by TCRdb to about 2021). Looking at the study overall: The cohort was composed of 11 relapsed/refractory and around 15 treatment-naive patients; IGHV unmutated status was identified in under 18 patients. Responses were partial in some 24 patients and complete in 2; after median around 65 months follow-up, roughly 14 stayed in remission and some twelve progressed. Samples at response were collected after a median of about 11 months of treatment, with a range of about 6 to 36 months. An average of around 250,000 productive templates and 94,082 productive rearrangements was obtained per sample. Of the 86 participants in the trial, roughly 25 had longitudinal samples available. Cryopreserved peripheral blood mononuclear cells were collected at three points: before therapy, at response, and at either sustained remission or disease progression. Patients were still on ibrutinib when every remission and progressive disease sample was collected.

What the study reported, not specific to this receptor: Public clonotypes were rare and either shrank or stayed stable during treatment, and the rise in clonality at ibrutinib response reflected expansion of private clonotypes. At baseline, clonality was higher than in age-matched healthy donors and showed a strong correlation with circulating CD8+ T-cell counts. Clonality increased at ibrutinib response, stayed stable in sustained remission, and fell back toward baseline at progression. Lymph node repertoires were not examined, and the timing of sampling was not matched between patients in sustained remission and those whose disease progressed.

The time point label corresponds to: about 11 months on ibrutinib. Approximately 2 micrograms of genomic DNA were extracted from cryopreserved PBMCs for TCR beta library preparation. Longitudinal blood samples from CLL patients on ibrutinib monotherapy were analyzed using high-throughput TCR beta sequencing. Patients were enrolled in a phase 2 open-label single-center ibrutinib monotherapy trial. This sample comprised PBMCs, obtained after 12 months of ibrutinib treatment. The chain uses TRBV13 and TRBJ2-6; no D segment can be confidently identified. This clonotype was sampled from a human donor with chronic lymphocytic leukemia. The CDR3 reads CASSNPRRRTGSGANVLTF. The nucleotide sequence is TGTGCCAGCAGCAACCCCCGCCGGCGGACCGGCTCTGGGGCCAACGTCCTGACTTTC.